These T cell receptor beta chains were read from a single sample in a study of technical replicates of blood from several donors. The assay was immunoSEQ multiplex PCR, and TCRdb's table has in-frame clones only and misses some. The sample carries about 44,000 clones, around 97% recorded once. Sequenced material: T cells isolated from PBMCs. Receptors were obtained from a human donor in good health. Both conserved end residues are part of each CDR3. D genes are given only for firm matches. The size entry is marked missing in some rows and otherwise reads once, few, many or a size class.

v_call	j_call	clone_size	d_call	cdr3_aa
TRBV7-6	TRBJ2-1	.	TRBD2	CASSFPLLAGDNEQFF
TRBV29-1	TRBJ1-3	.	.	CSVEDGQGNTIYF
TRBV29-1	TRBJ1-4	.	TRBD1	CSVYVYGGTGFEKLFF
TRBV6-1	TRBJ2-5	.	TRBD1	CASSRLQGDETQYF
TRBV6-1	TRBJ2-3	.	.	CASSEGLRGTHTDTQYF
TRBV5-1	TRBJ1-1	.	.	CASSPGNRDDAFF
TRBV5-6	TRBJ2-7	.	.	CASSRRGNEQYF
TRBV19	TRBJ2-2	.	TRBD2	CASSSRTSANTGELFF
TRBV4-3	TRBJ2-7	.	.	CASSLSWGPYEQYF
TRBV28	TRBJ1-2	.	TRBD1	CASSPGGISYGYTF
TRBV7-6	TRBJ1-3	.	.	CASSLEAGTGNTIYF
TRBV7-9	TRBJ2-5	.	TRBD1	CASSPGQGPWETQYF
TRBV6-5	TRBJ1-5	.	.	CASSNAGFYQPQHF
TRBV11-2	TRBJ1-3	.	TRBD1	CASSLDRGRAGNTIYF
TRBV11-2	TRBJ2-2	.	.	CASSFRGGPGTGELFF
TRBV27	TRBJ1-1	.	.	CASSLYATSEAFF
TRBV6-6	TRBJ2-7	.	.	CASRSDFYEQYF
TRBV7-9	TRBJ2-6	.	.	CASSLDRGVRANVLTF
TRBV19	TRBJ2-7	once	TRBD2	CASSIGGLAAAYEQYF
TRBV13	TRBJ2-3	.	.	CASSLPVYSSDTQYF
TRBV7-6	TRBJ2-1	.	TRBD1	CASSSRGPNEQFF
TRBV19	TRBJ1-1	.	.	CASSIDSLMNTEAFF
TRBV11-3	TRBJ2-7	.	TRBD2	CASSFLAGGVHEQYF
TRBV28	TRBJ2-2	.	TRBD2	CASSGLAGGSTGELFF
TRBV28	TRBJ2-7	.	.	CASSLAGGPYEQYF
TRBV27	TRBJ1-5	.	.	CASSLSRGMNQPQHF
TRBV19	TRBJ1-3	.	.	CASSPGTYGNTIYF
TRBV7-9	TRBJ2-7	.	.	CASTGISYEQYF
TRBV2	TRBJ2-1	.	TRBD2	CASSGLAGGHYNEQFF
TRBV6-5	TRBJ1-1	.	.	CASSSSRPAIMTEAFF
TRBV11-3	TRBJ2-7	.	TRBD1	CASSYWTGLRTEQYF
TRBV19	TRBJ2-5	.	.	CASSSGTGRETQYF
TRBV11-3	TRBJ2-7	.	TRBD1	CASTGTEPYEQYF
TRBV14	TRBJ2-1	.	TRBD2	CASSQDPREGSWEQFF
TRBV9	TRBJ2-7	.	.	CASSVGSTYEQYF
TRBV4-3	TRBJ2-3	.	.	CASSLERSSTDTQYF
TRBV30	TRBJ1-2	.	.	CAWGLQQAQSYGYTF
TRBV27	TRBJ1-5	.	.	CASSFRAGYQPQHF
TRBV30	TRBJ2-1	.	TRBD2	CAWSLLAGEAGLF
TRBV29-1	TRBJ2-1	.	.	CSVESRTNEQFF
TRBV2	TRBJ2-7	.	.	CASSEAGHTLF
TRBV5-1	TRBJ2-5	.	TRBD2	CASSLPPSGAQETQYF
TRBV29-1	TRBJ1-1	.	.	CSVESSREGTEAFF
TRBV19	TRBJ1-5	.	.	CASSIRDFNQPQHF
TRBV6-1	TRBJ2-5	.	TRBD1	CASSQPQGIAETQYF
TRBV7-2	TRBJ2-7	.	TRBD2	CASSFGLREISYEQYF
TRBV30	TRBJ1-5	.	TRBD1	CAWQGTGANQPQHF
TRBV11-3	TRBJ1-4	.	.	CASSPTVGFSPNEKLFF
TRBV28	TRBJ2-7	.	TRBD2	CASSLPGGGTYEQYF
TRBV5-1	TRBJ1-2	.	TRBD1	CASSLAWDREGYTF
TRBV2	TRBJ1-1	.	.	CARDLGGQTEAFF
TRBV7-9	TRBJ2-7	.	TRBD2	CASSLGSGDEQYF
TRBV5-1	TRBJ2-7	once	.	CASSLGNRFHEQYF
TRBV9	TRBJ1-1	.	TRBD1	CASSAGTGSVNTEAFF
TRBV5-6	TRBJ2-5	.	TRBD2	CASSLLPAGGQETQYF
TRBV7-9	TRBJ2-5	.	TRBD1	CASSVNRGQETQYF
TRBV6-5	TRBJ2-3	.	TRBD2	CASSWTSGPGGDTQYF
TRBV4-1	TRBJ2-3	.	TRBD2	CASSQDLAGGTDTQYF
TRBV10-3	TRBJ2-7	.	.	CAISALDRPTYEQYF